The clone carrying this TCR beta chain was observed many times. The antigen is unknown. TCR cDNA, made by 5'RACE template switching, carried an added universal primer site and UMIs. TCRdb re-called the 5' RACE reads with MiXCR, one entry per CDR3 protein. Of 510,000 or so distinct CDR3 sequences in the sample, less than 20% were seen once. The data were taken from a study of T cells after yellow fever vaccination. General study points: FACS-sorted repertoires might harbor abundant contaminating clonotypes from the bulk population. Shared CD4/CD8 clonotypes were a small share, likely from convergent recombination. Peaking faster, on day 5 versus 15, the secondary response was nonetheless weaker.

Looked up from germline, CDR1 is LNHDA and CDR2 is SQIVND (reference sequence). V dropped 6 bases and J dropped 4 bases, with 12 bases sitting between them. This CDR3 region has 13 residues. Sequenced here: PBMCs, sampled 15 days after the yellow fever booster vaccination. The source of this sequence is a man aged 25 to 45 who received the YFV17D yellow fever vaccine. V is TRBV19 and J is TRBJ1-1; D unresolved. CDR3 nucleotides: TGTGCCAGTAGCCCCTGGGGTGGCACTGAAGCTTTCTTT. Translating gives CASSPWGGTEAFF.